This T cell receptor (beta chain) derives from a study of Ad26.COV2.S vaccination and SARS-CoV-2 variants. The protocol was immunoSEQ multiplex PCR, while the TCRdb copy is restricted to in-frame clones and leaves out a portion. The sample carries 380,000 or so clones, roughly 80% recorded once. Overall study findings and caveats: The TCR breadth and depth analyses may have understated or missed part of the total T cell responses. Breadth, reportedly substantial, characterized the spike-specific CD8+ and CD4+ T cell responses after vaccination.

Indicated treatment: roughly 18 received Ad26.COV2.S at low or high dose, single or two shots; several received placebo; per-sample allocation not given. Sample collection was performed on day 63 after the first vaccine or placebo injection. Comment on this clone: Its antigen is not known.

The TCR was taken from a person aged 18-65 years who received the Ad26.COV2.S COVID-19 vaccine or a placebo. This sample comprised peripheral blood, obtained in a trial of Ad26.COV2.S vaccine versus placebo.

Written as DNA, the CDR3 is TGTGCCAGCCAGCAGGACGGGAACTATGGCTACACCTTC. It yields the protein CASQQDGNYGYTF. The V call is TRBV6-5, the J call TRBJ1-2; D not resolved. V was shortened by 8 bases and J by 2 bases, with 12 bases between the two germline ends. CDR1 is MNHEY and CDR2 is SVGAGI in the germline V gene. The CDR3 sequence is 13 residues long.